This T cell receptor (beta chain) was observed in a study of molecular identifiers for immune sequencing clone quantification. Overall study context: The replicate experiment used RNA from roughly 21,000 or 96,000 naive CD8 cells. This RNA was split into five aliquots, and four of them were sequenced. Broader study findings: The share of molecules held by clones above 20 RNA copies was over 99% in effector cells and under 1% in naive cells.

MiXCR, applied by TCRdb to the PCR reads, yields one record per CDR3 protein. The sample lists approximately 20,000 distinct CDR3 sequences; roughly 22% were seen once. As to this clonotype: Antigen specificity is unknown.

The trim removed 5 bases at V and 4 bases at J, leaving 3 bases unmatched. The CDR3 has 14 residues. From germline, CDR1 is LNHNV and CDR2 YYDKDF (reference sequence). This chain joins TRBV15 and TRBJ2-2, with 8 positions matching TRBD2. Sequencing used naive CD8+ T cells from blood, with Jurkat cell RNA spiked in. Subset: FACS-sorted CD8+CD4-CCR7+CD45RA+ naive T cells. The source is a human donor in good health. Some libraries in this study had Jurkat cell RNA spiked in. This CDR3 is CATSERGSTGELFF. DNA for the CDR3: TGTGCCACCAGCGAGCGGGGGTCCACCGGGGAGCTGTTTTTT.